This T cell receptor (beta chain) was recorded in a study of circulating and synovial CD4+ cells in juvenile arthritis. Germline CDR1 reads SGHTA; CDR2 reads FQGNSA. CDR3 length: 16 residues. V dropped 5 bases and J dropped 1 base, with 14 bases sitting between them. Using immunoSEQ multiplex PCR, the repertoire was profiled, and TCRdb retains in-frame clones only, with some absent. The sample records roughly 32,000 clones, nearly 95% being singletons. A word on this clone: No antigen is known for it.

Study outcomes and limitations: Circulating pathogenic-like lymphocytes shared a substantially higher fraction of CDR3 sequences with synovium than bulk blood. Diversity here was lower than in bulk blood CD4 cells.

The specimen sequenced was CD4+ T cells from blood. This rearrangement joins TRBV7-2 to TRBJ2-2, with D unresolved. The sequence derives from a human donor with juvenile idiopathic arthritis. The CDR3 loop is CASSPDLRWNTGELFF. CDR3 DNA sequence: TGTGCCAGCAGCCCTGACTTGAGGTGGAACACCGGGGAGCTGTTTTTT. Full variable domain (remainder filled in from reference TRBV7-2 and TRBJ2-2): GAGVSQSPSNKVTEKGKDVELRCDPISGHTALYWYRQSLGQGLEFLIYFQGNSAPDKSGLPSDRFSAERTGGSVSTLTIQRTQQEDSAVYLCASSPDLRWNTGELFFGEGSRLTVL.